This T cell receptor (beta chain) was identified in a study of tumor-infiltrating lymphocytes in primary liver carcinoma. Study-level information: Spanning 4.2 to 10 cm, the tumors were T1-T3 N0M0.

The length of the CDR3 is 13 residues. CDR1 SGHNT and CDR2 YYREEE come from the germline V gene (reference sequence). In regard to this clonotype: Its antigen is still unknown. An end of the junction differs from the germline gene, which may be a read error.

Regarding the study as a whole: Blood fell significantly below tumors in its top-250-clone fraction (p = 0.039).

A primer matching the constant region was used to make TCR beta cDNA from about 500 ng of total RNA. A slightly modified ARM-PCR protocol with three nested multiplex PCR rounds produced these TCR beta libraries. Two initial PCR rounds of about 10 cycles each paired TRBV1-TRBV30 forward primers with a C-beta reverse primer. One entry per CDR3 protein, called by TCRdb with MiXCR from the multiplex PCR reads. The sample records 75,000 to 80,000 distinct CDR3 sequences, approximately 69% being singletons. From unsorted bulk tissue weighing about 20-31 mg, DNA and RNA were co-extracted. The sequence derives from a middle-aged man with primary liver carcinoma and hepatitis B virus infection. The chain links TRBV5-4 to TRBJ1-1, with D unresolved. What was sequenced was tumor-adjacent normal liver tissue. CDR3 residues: CVSRSDDGTEAFF. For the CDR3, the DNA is TGCGTTAGCAGGAGCGACGATGGCACTGAAGCTTTCTTC.